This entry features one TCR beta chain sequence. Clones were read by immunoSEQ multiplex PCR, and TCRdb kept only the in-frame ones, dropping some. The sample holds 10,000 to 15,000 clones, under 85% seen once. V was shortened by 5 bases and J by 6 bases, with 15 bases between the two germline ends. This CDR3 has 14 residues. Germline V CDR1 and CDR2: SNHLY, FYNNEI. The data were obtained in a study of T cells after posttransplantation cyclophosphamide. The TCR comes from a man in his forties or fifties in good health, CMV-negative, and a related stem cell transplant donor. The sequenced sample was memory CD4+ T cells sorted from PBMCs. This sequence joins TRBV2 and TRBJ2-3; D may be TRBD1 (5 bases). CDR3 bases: TGTGCCAGCAGTAATGTCAGGGCCTCGGATACGCAGTATTTT. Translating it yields CASSNVRASDTQYF.